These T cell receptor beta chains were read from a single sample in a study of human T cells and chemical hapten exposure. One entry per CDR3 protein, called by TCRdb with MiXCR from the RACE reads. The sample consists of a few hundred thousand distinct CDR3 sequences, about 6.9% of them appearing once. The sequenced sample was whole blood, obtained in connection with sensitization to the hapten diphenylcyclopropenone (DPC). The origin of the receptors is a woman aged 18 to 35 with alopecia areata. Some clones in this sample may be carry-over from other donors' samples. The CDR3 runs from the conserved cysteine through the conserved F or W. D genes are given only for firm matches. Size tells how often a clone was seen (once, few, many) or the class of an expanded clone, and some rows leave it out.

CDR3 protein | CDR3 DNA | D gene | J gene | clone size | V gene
CASSLTSGANQPQHF | TGTGCCAGCAGTCTGACGTCGGGGGCCAATCAGCCCCAGCATTTT | . | TRBJ1-5 | many | TRBV6-2/TRBV6-3
CASSEASNRVDQPQHF | TGTGCCAGCAGTGAAGCGTCCAACAGGGTCGATCAGCCCCAGCATTTT | . | TRBJ1-5 | many | TRBV6-1
CASNTGQGATEAFF | TGTGCCAGCAACACGGGACAGGGTGCAACTGAAGCTTTCTTT | TRBD1 | TRBJ1-1 | . | TRBV28
CATSRDRTYNEQFF | TGTGCCACCAGCAGGGACAGGACTTACAATGAGCAGTTCTTC | TRBD1 | TRBJ2-1 | . | TRBV15
CASSGDRLYF | TGTGCTAGTTCGGGAGACAGACTTTACTTC | . | TRBJ2-7 | many | TRBV12-5
CASSSAERANVLTF | TGCGCCAGCAGCTCGGCCGAGAGGGCCAACGTCCTGACTTTC | . | TRBJ2-6 | few | TRBV5-1
CASSPAGTSSSVTQYF | TGTGCCAGCAGTCCCGCGGGGACTAGCTCGTCAGTTACGCAGTATTTT | TRBD2 | TRBJ2-3 | . | TRBV7-3
CASSRSQAREKLFF | TGCGCCAGCAGCAGATCCCAGGCTCGGGAAAAACTGTTTTTT | . | TRBJ1-4 | few | TRBV5-1
CASSRRTGGLGGELFF | TGTGCCAGCAGCCGTCGGACAGGGGGCCTCGGCGGGGAGCTGTTTTTT | TRBD1 | TRBJ2-2 | few | TRBV27
CASGQTSNINEQFF | TGTGCTAGTGGACAAACTAGTAACATCAATGAGCAGTTCTTC | . | TRBJ2-1 | few | TRBV12-5
CASSLGDRGPGRATNEKLFF | TGTGCCAGCAGCTTAGGGGACAGGGGTCCGGGGCGTGCAACTAATGAAAAACTGTTTTTT | TRBD1 | TRBJ1-4 | many | TRBV7-2
CASSLSRPSSYNSPLHF | TGTGCCAGCAGTTTATCCAGGCCGAGCTCCTATAATTCACCCCTCCACTTT | . | TRBJ1-6 | . | TRBV27
CASSLETGRDTQYF | TGCGCCAGCAGCTTGGAAACAGGGAGAGATACGCAGTATTTT | . | TRBJ2-3 | . | TRBV5-1
CSVEEGQGLGYEQYF | TGCAGCGTTGAAGAGGGACAGGGTTTGGGCTACGAGCAGTACTTC | TRBD1 | TRBJ2-7 | few | TRBV29-1
CASRRTLDRGGYGYTF | TGTGCCAGCAGGCGAACCCTGGACAGGGGAGGGTATGGCTACACCTTC | TRBD1 | TRBJ1-2 | few | TRBV6-2/TRBV6-3
CASSDDGDTEAFF | TGTGCCAGCAGCGATGACGGGGACACTGAAGCTTTCTTT | . | TRBJ1-1 | many | TRBV11-3
CSVEVGEGLAETQYF | TGCAGCGTTGAAGTCGGAGAGGGGTTAGCAGAGACCCAGTACTTC | . | TRBJ2-5 | few | TRBV29-1
CASSLDEGRTLNFF | TGCGCCAGCAGCTTGGACGAGGGACGGACCCTCAATTTCTTT | . | TRBJ1-1 | few | TRBV5-1
CASSLTTNSEQFF | TGTGCCAGCAGCTTAACGACCAACTCTGAGCAGTTCTTC | . | TRBJ2-1 | . | TRBV7-3
CASSAGGTAYTQYF | TGTGCCAGCAGCGCCGGCGGTACAGCTTATACGCAGTATTTT | . | TRBJ2-3 | many | TRBV9
CASSRRGGRTDTQYF | TGCGCCAGCAGTAGGCGGGGGGGCCGGACAGATACGCAGTATTTT | TRBD2 | TRBJ2-3 | few | TRBV10-2
CASSLAGTFEAFF | TGTGCCAGCAGCTTAGCGGGTACGTTCGAAGCTTTCTTT | . | TRBJ1-1 | . | TRBV7-2
CASRQSSYNSPLHF | TGTGCCAGCAGACAGAGCTCCTATAATTCACCCCTCCACTTT | . | TRBJ1-6 | few | TRBV12-3/TRBV12-4
CASSASGEQFF | TGTGCCAGCAGCGCGAGCGGGGAGCAGTTCTTC | . | TRBJ2-1 | few | TRBV9
CSVGTSGDFNEQFF | TGCAGCGTTGGGACTAGCGGGGATTTCAATGAGCAGTTCTTC | TRBD2 | TRBJ2-1 | few | TRBV29-1
CASSLVIAGTSTDTQYF | TGTGCCAGCAGCTTAGTGATAGCGGGGACTAGCACAGATACGCAGTATTTT | TRBD2 | TRBJ2-3 | . | TRBV7-2
CASSLSGQIIYEQYF | TGTGCCAGCAGTTTATCGGGGCAGATTATCTACGAGCAGTACTTC | . | TRBJ2-7 | many | TRBV27
CASSLGSMSGDSYGYTF | TGTGCCAGCAGCTTAGGTAGTATGTCAGGGGACAGCTATGGCTACACCTTC | TRBD1 | TRBJ1-2 | few | TRBV7-2
CASSYSLRAASPLHF | TGTGCCAGCAGTTACTCCTTGCGGGCTGCTTCACCCCTCCACTTT | . | TRBJ1-6 | many | TRBV6-5
CASSLRPGGEGNEKLFF | TGTGCCAGCAGCTTAAGACCTGGGGGCGAGGGTAATGAAAAACTGTTTTTT | . | TRBJ1-4 | few | TRBV11-2
CASTFHTEAFF | TGTGCCAGCACCTTCCACACTGAAGCTTTCTTT | . | TRBJ1-1 | few | TRBV6-1
CASRQTSSYEQYF | TGTGCCAGCAGACAGACAAGCTCCTACGAGCAGTACTTC | . | TRBJ2-7 | many | TRBV28
CASSLGVAENTEAFF | TGTGCCAGCAGCTTAGGCGTTGCGGAGAACACTGAAGCTTTCTTT | . | TRBJ1-1 | many | TRBV7-9
CASSPSRGRYNEQFF | TGTGCCAGCAGCCCCTCCCGGGGGAGATACAATGAGCAGTTCTTC | . | TRBJ2-1 | few | TRBV5-4
CAISESRGLKPQHF | TGTGCCATCAGTGAGTCAAGGGGTTTGAAGCCCCAGCATTTT | . | TRBJ1-5 | many | TRBV10-3
CSARRGRARNEQYF | TGCAGTGCTAGAAGGGGCAGGGCTCGGAACGAGCAGTACTTC | . | TRBJ2-7 | many | TRBV20-1
CASTVGGERQPQHF | TGTGCCAGCACCGTAGGAGGGGAGAGACAGCCCCAGCATTTT | . | TRBJ1-5 | many | TRBV6-2/TRBV6-3
CASSLSPGGSYADTQYF | TGTGCCAGCAGCTTATCACCAGGGGGCTCGTATGCAGATACGCAGTATTTT | TRBD1 | TRBJ2-3 | . | TRBV7-6
CASSFLTGEKNIQYF | TGTGCCAGCAGTTTCCTGACAGGCGAAAAAAACATTCAGTACTTC | . | TRBJ2-4 | many | TRBV12-3/TRBV12-4
CASSPDGYYNEQFF | TGTGCCAGCAGTCCAGACGGGTATTACAATGAGCAGTTCTTC | . | TRBJ2-1 | few | TRBV6-2/TRBV6-3
CASSQVRGVTGTRKFF | TGTGCCAGCAGCCAAGTTAGGGGGGTTACCGGGACTAGAAAGTTCTTC | TRBD2 | TRBJ2-1 | . | TRBV3-1
CASSFNQQTAHSNQPQHF | TGTGCCAGCAGTTTCAATCAACAGACAGCCCATAGCAATCAGCCCCAGCATTTT | . | TRBJ1-5 | few | TRBV27
CSVVRGDLNTEAFF | TGCAGCGTTGTCAGGGGGGATCTGAACACTGAAGCTTTCTTT | TRBD1 | TRBJ1-1 | . | TRBV29-1
CASSRDTDSNQPQHF | TGTGCCAGCAGTCGGGACACAGATAGCAATCAGCCCCAGCATTTT | . | TRBJ1-5 | many | TRBV27
CASSPNGEHVLTF | TGTGCCAGCTCACCCAACGGGGAACACGTCCTGACTTTC | . | TRBJ2-6 | few | TRBV18
CASSSKTGVDNYGYTF | TGTGCCAGCAGCTCTAAGACAGGGGTCGATAACTATGGCTACACCTTC | TRBD1 | TRBJ1-2 | many | TRBV7-8
CASSSRGVREAFF | TGTGCCAGCAGCTCCCGCGGGGTCCGTGAAGCTTTCTTT | . | TRBJ1-1 | many | TRBV7-6
CASSPAWRSTYEQYF | TGTGCCAGCAGCCCGGCATGGCGGTCGACCTACGAGCAGTACTTC | . | TRBJ2-7 | few | TRBV27
CASSDTPSKVSYTF | TGTGCCAGCAGTGATACCCCCTCCAAGGTATCCTACACCTTC | . | TRBJ1-2 | many | TRBV28
CASRTGNEKLFF | TGCGCCAGCAGAACGGGTAATGAAAAACTGTTTTTT | . | TRBJ1-4 | many | TRBV5-1
CASSSPGTGAGELFF | TGTGCCAGCAGTTCGCCTGGGACAGGGGCCGGGGAGCTGTTTTTT | TRBD1 | TRBJ2-2 | few | TRBV6-5
CASSPPAGRGSYNEQFF | TGTGCCAGCAGTCCCCCCGCGGGCAGGGGCTCCTACAATGAGCAGTTCTTC | . | TRBJ2-1 | . | TRBV12-3/TRBV12-4
CASSWQGGSYNEQFF | TGTGCCAGCAGCTGGCAAGGGGGTTCCTACAATGAGCAGTTCTTC | . | TRBJ2-1 | few | TRBV7-3
CASSLAHRKRNTEAFF | TGTGCCAGCAGTTTGGCGCATCGAAAAAGGAACACTGAAGCTTTCTTT | . | TRBJ1-1 | . | TRBV12-3/TRBV12-4
CASSLWTSGGPGYNEQFF | TGTGCCAGCAGCTTGTGGACTAGCGGGGGGCCGGGCTACAATGAGCAGTTCTTC | TRBD2 | TRBJ2-1 | . | TRBV7-2